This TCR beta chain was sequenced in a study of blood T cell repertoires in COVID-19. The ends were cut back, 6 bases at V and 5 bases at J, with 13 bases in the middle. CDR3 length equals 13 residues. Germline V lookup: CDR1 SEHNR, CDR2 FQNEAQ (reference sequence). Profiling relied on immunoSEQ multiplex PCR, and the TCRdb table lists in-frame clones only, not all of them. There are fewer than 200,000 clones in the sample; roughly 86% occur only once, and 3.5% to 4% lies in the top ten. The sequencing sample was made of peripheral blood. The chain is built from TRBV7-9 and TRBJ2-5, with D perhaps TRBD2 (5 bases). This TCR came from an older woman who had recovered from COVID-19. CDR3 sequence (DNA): TGTGCCAGCAGGGCCGGGGATCGGGAGACCCAGTACTTC. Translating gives CASRAGDRETQYF. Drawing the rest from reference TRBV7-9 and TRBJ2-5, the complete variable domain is DTGVSQNPRHKITKRGQNVTFRCDPISEHNRLYWYRQTLGQGPEFLTYFQNEAQLEKSRLLSDRFSAERPKGSFSTLEIQRTEQGDSAMYLCASRAGDRETQYFGPGTRLLVL.